These 23 T cell receptor beta chains came from one sample sequenced in a study of cytomegalovirus exposure and HLA in healthy donors. PCR used 60 Vbeta primers and 13 Jbeta primers. The protocol was immunoSEQ multiplex PCR, while the TCRdb copy is restricted to in-frame clones and leaves out a portion. The sample shows 100,000 or so clones, 85% of them seen only once. The sample was PBMCs. Every receptor here comes from a man aged 25-45 years in good health and CMV-seronegative.

Note on this clone: Other DNA variants within this sample encode the same CDR3. The chain employs TRBV29-1 and TRBJ2-1; D may be TRBD1 (5 bases). Germline-derived CDR1 and CDR2 are SQVTM and ANQGSEA. The CDR3 is 14 residues long. V was pared by 6 bases and J by 3 bases, with 15 bases between. This CDR3 is CSVEKTGHYNEQFF. The CDR3 nucleotides read TGCAGCGTGGAAAAAACAGGCCACTACAATGAGCAGTTCTTC.

This chain connects TRBV2 to TRBJ2-3, with 9 bases identical to TRBD1. In germline, CDR1 is SNHLY, CDR2 FYNNEI. CDR3 length: 14 residues. The V segment lost 5 bases and the J segment 4 bases; nucleotides outside the gene matches: 4. In nucleotides, the CDR3 is TGTGCCAGCAGTTACCGGGACAGGGCAGATACGCAGTATTTT. It specifies CASSYRDRADTQYF.

The chain employs TRBV5-8 and TRBJ1-5, with a tentative D call TRBD1 (6 bases). The CDR3 covers 15 residues. V was clipped by 2 bases and J by 1 base, with 10 bases between them. Germline V lookup: CDR1 SGHTS, CDR2 YDEGEE. In DNA, the CDR3 is TGTGCCAGCAGCTTCTCAAGGGGGAGCAATCAGCCCCAGCATTTT. It yields the protein CASSFSRGSNQPQHF.

V gene TRBV10-3 combines with J gene TRBJ2-5, with a weak D call TRBD1 (6 bases). This CDR3 region has 13 residues. The V end was cut by 10 bases, the J end by 2 bases, with 14 bases between. CDR1 ENHRY and CDR2 SYGVKD come from the germline V gene. This chain's CDR3 is CATLGGIQETQYF. For the CDR3, the DNA is TGTGCCACCTTAGGGGGAATTCAAGAGACCCAGTACTTC.

CDR3 nucleotide sequence: TGCGCCAGCAGCTTGAGACAGGGGGCAAGAAATGAGCAGTTCTTC. This codes for CASSLRQGARNEQFF. The chain carries TRBV5-1 and TRBJ2-1; 10 nucleotides match TRBD1. From germline, CDR1 is SGHRS and CDR2 YFSETQ. This CDR3 is 15 amino acids long. V shed 1 base and J 7 bases; nucleotides not matched to a gene: 5. Filled out from reference TRBV5-1 and TRBJ2-1, the complete variable domain reads KAGVTQTPRYLIKTRGQQVTLSCSPISGHRSVSWYQQTPGQGLQFLFEYFSETQRNKGNFPGRFSGRQFSNSRSEMNVSTLELGDSALYLCASSLRQGARNEQFFGPGTRLTVL.

The CDR3 coding sequence is TGTGCCAGCAGCCACGGACTGGAGAGCACAGATACGCAGTATTTT. Protein: CASSHGLESTDTQYF. The V gene is TRBV5-4, the J gene TRBJ2-3; D possibly corresponds to TRBD2 (5 bases). CDR1 is SGHNT and CDR2 is YYREEE in the germline V gene (reference sequence). This CDR3 has 15 residues. V was clipped by 4 bases and J by 0 bases, with 12 bases between them.

This chain connects TRBV30 to TRBJ2-1; 7 bases agree with TRBD2. This CDR3 has 16 amino acids. The V segment lost 0 bases and the J segment 4 bases; nucleotides outside the gene matches: 9. The germline CDR1 and CDR2 sequences are GTSNPN and SVGIG (reference sequence). The CDR3 DNA follows: TGTGCCTGGAGTGTAAGGCGGACTAGACTTTACAATGAGCAGTTCTTC. Translated: CAWSVRRTRLYNEQFF. Based on the CDR3 plus reference TRBV30 and TRBJ2-1, the full variable domain is SQTIHQWPATLVQPVGSPLSLECTVEGTSNPNLYWYRQAAGRGLQLLFYSVGIGQISSEVPQNLSASRPQDRQFILSSKKLLLSDSGFYLCAWSVRRTRLYNEQFFGPGTRLTVL.

This clone occurred once. The V call is TRBV5-4, the J call TRBJ1-2; 10 nucleotides match TRBD1. Per the germline V gene, CDR1 is SGHNT and CDR2 is YYREEE (reference sequence). This CDR3 comprises 13 residues. After removal of 4 bases from V and 7 bases from J, the junction contained 4 bases not matched to a gene. The CDR3 sequence: CASSPDRGFGYTF. CDR3 DNA sequence: TGTGCCAGCAGCCCGGACAGGGGGTTTGGCTACACCTTC.

The chain has TRBV30 and TRBJ1-2; 9 positions agree with TRBD1. Germline-derived CDR1 and CDR2 are GTSNPN and SVGIG (reference sequence). Trimming at V came to 4 bases and at J to 2 bases, leaving 5 bases not matched to a gene. The CDR3 has 14 residues. CDR3 sequence reads: CAWIPGTGNYGYTF. CDR3 sequence (DNA): TGTGCCTGGATCCCGGGGACAGGGAACTATGGCTACACCTTC. The entire variable domain, with the rest obtained from reference TRBV30 and TRBJ1-2, is as follows: SQTIHQWPATLVQPVGSPLSLECTVEGTSNPNLYWYRQAAGRGLQLLFYSVGIGQISSEVPQNLSASRPQDRQFILSSKKLLLSDSGFYLCAWIPGTGNYGYTFGSGTRLTVV.

The chain recombines TRBV19 with TRBJ2-6; tentative D call: TRBD2 (5 bases). The CDR3 sequence is 13 residues long. V was cut by 4 bases and J by 5 bases, with 6 bases left in between. Germline CDR1 reads LNHDA; CDR2 reads SQIVND (reference sequence). The CDR3 nucleotides are TGTGCCAGTAGTACGGGAAGGGCCAACGTCCTGACTTTC. Encoded protein: CASSTGRANVLTF.

The J gene is TRBJ1-6, the V gene TRBV6-1, with 9 bases aligning to TRBD1. CDR3 length equals 17 residues. J was trimmed by 9 bases and V by 2 bases; bases with no gene match: 11. Germline V CDR1 and CDR2: MNHNS, SASEGT. The DNA for the CDR3 is TGTGCCAGCAGTGAATTCGGGGACAGGGATCTTGTTTCACCCCTCCACTTT. Its translation: CASSEFGDRDLVSPLHF.

This clone came up once. Here the CDR3 reads CASSKLAGTQYF. For the CDR3, the DNA is TGTGCCAGCAGTAAACTAGCGGGTACCCAGTATTTT. The chain combines TRBV6-5 with TRBJ2-3; TRBD2 matches 9 bases. After removal of 5 bases from V and 12 bases from J, the junction contained 6 bases not matched to a gene. The CDR3 extends over 12 amino acids. Germline V gene lookup returns CDR1 MNHEY and CDR2 SVGAGI.

CDR3 amino acids: CASSLPGVYEQYF. The CDR3 DNA follows: TGTGCCAGCAGCTTGCCGGGTGTGTACGAGCAGTACTTC. This chain links TRBV5-4 with TRBJ2-7; D is uncertain. Germline CDR1 is SGHNT and CDR2 is YYREEE (reference sequence). This CDR3 is 13 amino acids long. Trimming pared 1 base from V and 4 bases from J, leaving 9 bases between. Complete variable domain (other parts from reference TRBV5-4 and TRBJ2-7): ETGVTQSPTHLIKTRGQQVTLRCSSQSGHNTVSWYQQALGQGPQFIFQYYREEENGRGNFPPRFSGLQFPNYSSELNVNALELDDSALYLCASSLPGVYEQYFGPGTRLTVT.

This clone was picked up a small number of times. The V call is TRBV6-1, the J call TRBJ1-6, with a possible D match to TRBD1 (6 bases). The CDR3 is made up of 13 amino acids. Per germline, CDR1 MNHNS and CDR2 SASEGT. V lost 7 bases and J lost 7, with 11 bases in between. The CDR3 is CASNRDKNSPLHF. The CDR3 bases are TGTGCCAGCAATCGGGACAAAAATTCACCCCTCCACTTT.

V usage is TRBV10-3 and J usage is TRBJ2-7; 9 bases agree with TRBD1. This CDR3 is 13 amino acids long. Germline V gives CDR1 ENHRY, CDR2 SYGVKD. Losses at the gene ends were 10 bases for V and 5 bases for J; bases not matched to a gene: 9. For the CDR3, the DNA is TGTGCCACGCAGGGACAGGGAGCAGACGAGCAGTACTTC. Translation: CATQGQGADEQYF.

The chain joins TRBV19 to TRBJ2-3; 10 bases are shared with TRBD2. V lost 5 bases to trimming and J lost 3 bases; unmatched junction nucleotides: 14. Looked up from germline, CDR1 is LNHDA and CDR2 is SQIVND (reference sequence). The CDR3 is 18 residues long. The CDR3 is CASSAIEYSGGLTDTQYF. The CDR3 DNA is TGTGCCAGTAGTGCCATAGAATATAGCGGGGGGTTAACAGATACGCAGTATTTT.

The V and J genes are TRBV5-5 and TRBJ2-5; D is ambiguous. Germline CDR1 SGHKS, CDR2 YYEKEE (reference sequence). The CDR3 is made up of 14 amino acids. V was pared by 4 bases and J by 2 bases, with 12 bases between. CDR3 region: CASSGGSNQETQYF. CDR3 coding DNA: TGTGCCAGCAGCGGCGGCAGCAATCAAGAGACCCAGTACTTC.

The J gene is TRBJ1-4, the V gene TRBV7-9; D is unclear. The CDR3 spans 13 residues. CDR1 SEHNR and CDR2 FQNEAQ come from the germline V gene (reference sequence). Trimming took 5 bases from V and 7 from J, leaving 11 bases between them. The CDR3 region is CASSRRAGEKLFF. In DNA form, the CDR3 reads TGTGCCAGCAGCCGGCGGGCGGGTGAAAAACTGTTTTTT. Complete variable domain (other parts from reference TRBV7-9 and TRBJ1-4): DTGVSQNPRHKITKRGQNVTFRCDPISEHNRLYWYRQTLGQGPEFLTYFQNEAQLEKSRLLSDRFSAERPKGSFSTLEIQRTEQGDSAMYLCASSRRAGEKLFFGSGTQLSVL.

The J gene is TRBJ2-1, the V gene TRBV6-1; no firm D call. V was cut by 7 bases and J by 0 bases, with 13 bases left in between. The length of the CDR3 is 15 residues. In germline, CDR1 is MNHNS, CDR2 SASEGT. This CDR3 is CASKITTSSYNEQFF. The CDR3, as DNA: TGTGCCAGCAAGATTACTACGAGCTCCTACAATGAGCAGTTCTTC.

This clone was counted once. V is TRBV10-3 and J is TRBJ1-4; D is uncertain. Germline V lookup: CDR1 ENHRY, CDR2 SYGVKD. With 8 bases removed from V and 8 bases from J, the gap between germline ends came to 15 bases. The CDR3 runs to 13 residues. For the CDR3, the DNA is TGTGCCATCGGGCGGGAGATAGGGGAAAAACTGTTTTTT. Amino acid sequence: CAIGREIGEKLFF.

This clone came up a few times. This chain joins TRBV15 and TRBJ1-6; TRBD1 aligns across 7 bases. Germline trimming cut 6 bases from V and 4 bases from J; bases unmatched to any gene: 3. This CDR3 region has 14 residues. Germline CDR1 LNHNV, CDR2 YYDKDF (reference sequence). CDR3 nucleotides: TGTGCCACCAGTCCGGGACAGTATAATTCACCCCTCCACTTT. Amino acids: CATSPGQYNSPLHF.

This rearrangement joins TRBV9 to TRBJ2-7; 10 bases match TRBD1. Trimming at V came to 0 bases and at J to 0 bases, leaving 0 bases not matched to a gene. Germline V lookup: CDR1 SGDLS, CDR2 YYNGEE. CDR3 length: 15 residues. CDR3 in amino acids: CASSVGDRGSYEQYF. In DNA form, the CDR3 reads TGTGCCAGCAGCGTAGGGGACAGGGGCTCCTACGAGCAGTACTTC.

This chain links TRBV7-2 with TRBJ2-5, with TRBD1 matching 7 bases. Germline loops: CDR1 SGHTA, CDR2 FQGNSA. Trimming took 4 bases from V and 4 from J; bases not matched to a gene: 9. CDR3 length equals 15 residues. The CDR3 coding sequence is TGTGCCAGCAGCTCGCACCAGGGGGTTGGAGAGACCCAGTACTTC. Translated: CASSSHQGVGETQYF.